The 15 T cell receptor beta chains listed next were all sequenced from one sample in a study of blood T cell repertoires in COVID-19. The protocol was immunoSEQ multiplex PCR, while the TCRdb copy is restricted to in-frame clones and leaves out a portion. The repertoire holds 150,000 to 200,000 clones, with roughly 77% as singletons. Sequencing was done on a sample of peripheral blood. These TCRs come from a man aged 70 or older with active or convalescent COVID-19.

The rearrangement uses TRBV6-1 and TRBJ1-5, with TRBD1 matching over 8 bases. The germline V gene has CDR1 MNHNS and CDR2 SASEGT. The CDR3 contains 18 residues. V was clipped by 1 base and J by 0 bases; unmatched bases: 8. Written as DNA, the CDR3 is TGTGCCAGCAGTGAAGGGACAGGGAGTTCGTATAGCAATCAGCCCCAGCATTTT. Its translation is CASSEGTGSSYSNQPQHF.

The chain has TRBV6-5 and TRBJ1-1; 7 nucleotides match TRBD1. CDR3 size: 11 residues. V was pared by 8 bases and J by 7 bases, with 4 bases of the junction left unmatched. The germline V gene has CDR1 MNHEY and CDR2 SVGAGI. The CDR3 DNA is TGTGCCAGCGGCCGACAGGGTGAAGCTTTCTTT. Translated, it gives CASGRQGEAFF.

In its sample, this clone was seen many times. V and J are TRBV19 and TRBJ1-4, with D perhaps TRBD1 (5 bases). V was trimmed by 6 bases and J by 11 bases, leaving 22 bases between them. Looked up from germline, CDR1 is LNHDA and CDR2 is SQIVND (reference sequence). The CDR3 runs 15 residues. CDR3 DNA: TGTGCCAGTAGCCCACCGGGACTGATTACCGGGAAACTGTTTTTT. Amino acid sequence: CASSPPGLITGKLFF.

This chain uses TRBV5-1 with TRBJ1-5; D unresolved. The germline V and J ends were trimmed by 1 base and 3 bases, with 8 bases remaining between them. This CDR3 comprises 14 residues. Per the germline V gene, CDR1 is SGHRS and CDR2 is YFSETQ. CDR3: CASSLSGDNQPQHF. The CDR3 region has the DNA TGCGCCAGCAGCTTGTCCGGGGACAATCAGCCCCAGCATTTT.

The chain uses TRBV19 and TRBJ2-7, with 7 nucleotides matching TRBD1. Germline lookup yields CDR1 LNHDA and CDR2 SQIVND (reference sequence). This CDR3 has 15 amino acids. With V trimmed by 5 bases and J by 1 base, 8 bases remained unmatched. This CDR3 is CASSPSGQKSYEQYF. The CDR3 DNA reads as TGTGCCAGTAGTCCGTCGGGACAGAAATCCTACGAGCAGTACTTC.

CDR3 DNA: TGTGCCAGCTCGCCGACTAGCGGGGGAAGCACAGATACGCAGTATTTT. Protein sequence: CASSPTSGGSTDTQYF. This sequence joins TRBV18 and TRBJ2-3, with 12 bases aligning to TRBD2. Trimming removed 6 bases from V and 0 bases from J; junction bases left unmatched: 4. Germline V gives CDR1 KGHSH, CDR2 LQKENI. The CDR3 is 16 amino acids.

V is TRBV19 and J is TRBJ2-2; TRBD2 agrees at 9 bases. The CDR3 sequence is 17 residues long. The germline V gene encodes CDR1 LNHDA and CDR2 SQIVND (reference sequence). V shed 1 base, J shed 2 bases, and the junction held 5 bases outside the gene matches. This CDR3 is CASSIGPLAGNTGELFF. CDR3 nucleotides: TGTGCCAGTAGTATAGGCCCTCTAGCGGGAAACACCGGGGAGCTGTTTTTT.

Only a few counts were recorded for this clone. This chain joins TRBV6-1 and TRBJ2-1, with D perhaps TRBD2 (5 bases). Trimming took 2 bases from V and 2 from J, leaving 13 bases between them. Per the germline V gene, CDR1 is MNHNS and CDR2 is SASEGT. The CDR3 extends over 16 amino acids. Written as DNA, the CDR3 is TGTGCCAGCAGTGAATCGGACTCCTACCCCTACAATGAGCAGTTCTTC. Its protein product is CASSESDSYPYNEQFF.

V is TRBV19 and J is TRBJ1-4; TRBD1 is a possible D gene (5 bases). With 9 bases removed from V and 4 bases from J, the gap between germline ends came to 15 bases. The CDR3 extends over 14 amino acids. The germline V gene has CDR1 LNHDA and CDR2 SQIVND (reference sequence). CDR3 DNA sequence: TGTGCCAGCAACCTCCAGGGTTTTAATGAAAAACTGTTTTTT. Amino acids: CASNLQGFNEKLFF.

V gene TRBV7-2 combines with J gene TRBJ1-5; 7 bases agree with TRBD1. CDR1 and CDR2 (germline): SGHTA, FQGNSA. V lost 4 bases, J lost 3 bases, and 3 bases stayed unmatched. The CDR3 is 14 residues long. The CDR3 spells CASSSGQLNQPQHF. CDR3 nucleotide sequence: TGTGCCAGCAGCTCGGGACAGCTCAATCAGCCCCAGCATTTT.

The genes are TRBV3-1 (or the pseudogene TRBV3-2) and TRBJ1-2; perhaps TRBD1 as D (5 bases). The CDR3 runs 15 residues. With 3 bases removed from V and 8 bases from J, the gap between germline ends came to 19 bases. The germline gives CDR1 LGHDT, CDR2 YNNKEL (reference sequence). The CDR3 sequence: CASSQGGLNRVGYTF. CDR3 DNA: TGTGCCAGCAGCCAGGGGGGTCTAAACCGGGTGGGCTACACCTTC.

The chain carries TRBV6-1 and TRBJ1-1; D uncertain. From germline, CDR1 is MNHNS and CDR2 SASEGT. The CDR3 covers 14 residues. V was clipped by 2 bases and J by 5 bases, with 12 bases between them. The chain's CDR3 is CASSEQLTGTEAFF. DNA of the CDR3: TGTGCCAGCAGTGAACAGCTCACGGGGACTGAAGCTTTCTTT.

This chain joins TRBV24-1 and TRBJ2-1, with a tentative D call TRBD1 (5 bases). V lost 4 bases and J 4 bases, leaving 16 bases between the germline ends. CDR1 and CDR2 (germline): KGHDR, SFDVKD. The CDR3 is 16 residues long. Written as DNA, the CDR3 is TGTGCCACCAGTGAGGTACCCACAGGTACTTACAATGAGCAGTTCTTC. Amino acid sequence: CATSEVPTGTYNEQFF.

This clone came up a few times. The V call is TRBV10-3, the J call TRBJ1-1; possible D gene TRBD1, 6 bases. V dropped 5 bases and J dropped 1 base, with 11 bases sitting between them. The CDR3 extends over 14 amino acids. In germline, CDR1 is ENHRY, CDR2 SYGVKD. CDR3 DNA sequence: TGTGCCATCAGTATGACAGGCGGGAACACTGAAGCTTTCTTT. Amino acids: CAISMTGGNTEAFF.

This clone was seen just once. The V call is TRBV3-1 (or the pseudogene TRBV3-2), the J call TRBJ2-7; 11 bases fit TRBD1. Trimming took 7 bases from V and 2 from J; bases not matched to a gene: 7. The CDR3 runs to 15 residues. Germline V lookup: CDR1 LGHDT, CDR2 YNNKEL (reference sequence). CDR3 loop: CASTGRDRGTYEQYF. The CDR3 nucleotides are TGTGCCAGCACCGGACGGGACAGGGGGACCTACGAGCAGTACTTC.